Below, 13 T cell receptor beta chains from the same sample are listed, as sequenced in a study of T cells in Graves' hyperthyroidism and ophthalmopathy. Amplification of TCR beta CDR3 regions was performed using RNA transcripts as template. The HTBI set primed first-round TCR CDR3 RT-PCR. TCRdb recomputed calls from the multiplex PCR reads with MiXCR, one row per CDR3 protein. Of some 620,000 distinct CDR3 sequences listed, about a sixth are singletons. The specimen was blood. Source of these receptors: a woman aged 25-40 years with Graves' hyperthyroidism.

This clonotype was seen many times. V is TRBV7-9 and J is TRBJ2-3, with D hard to call. Germline lookup yields CDR1 SEHNR and CDR2 FQNEAQ (reference sequence). CDR3 length: 13 residues. V was clipped by 5 bases and J by 0 bases, with 6 bases between them. The CDR3 is CASSARSTDTQYF. CDR3 in DNA: TGTGCCAGCAGCGCCCGTAGCACAGATACGCAGTATTTT.

At least ten counts were recorded for this clonotype. This sequence joins TRBV30 and TRBJ2-1; 12 bases fit TRBD2. This CDR3 is 12 amino acids long. Germline CDR1 is GTSNPN and CDR2 is SVGIG (reference sequence). The trim removed 3 bases at V and 12 bases at J, leaving 3 bases unmatched. The CDR3: CAWRTSGSLQFF. The CDR3 region has the DNA TGTGCCTGGAGGACTAGCGGGAGCCTGCAGTTCTTC.

This clonotype came up many times. V usage is TRBV5-1 and J usage is TRBJ2-3; perhaps TRBD1 as D (6 bases). CDR3 length: 14 amino acids. CDR1 is SGHRS, CDR2 YFSETQ, per germline. Trimming shortened V by 2 bases and J by 2 bases, and 9 bases separated the two germline ends. CDR3 residues: CASSFRGATDTQYF. DNA for the CDR3: TGCGCCAGCAGCTTCAGGGGAGCCACAGATACGCAGTATTTT.

This clonotype was recorded at least ten times. CDR3 in DNA: TGTGCCAGCAGAGGAGCGGGGCTCTACGAGCAGTACTTC. Translation: CASRGAGLYEQYF. The chain links TRBV28 to TRBJ2-7; the match to TRBD2 covers 7 bases. Germline CDR1 reads MDHEN; CDR2 reads SYDVKM. Trimming took 6 bases from V and 3 from J; bases not matched to a gene: 5. CDR3 length: 13 amino acids.

This clonotype has only a few counts. J is TRBJ2-1 and V is TRBV28; the match to TRBD2 covers 10 bases. CDR1 is MDHEN, CDR2 SYDVKM, per germline. This CDR3 region has 14 residues. Trimming at V came to 10 bases and at J to 6 bases, leaving 9 bases not matched to a gene. The CDR3 DNA reads TGTGCCACCCTAACTAGCGGGATAGGCAATGAGCAGTTCTTC. It yields the protein CATLTSGIGNEQFF.

This clonotype came up many times. The CDR3 nucleotides read TGTGCCAGCTCACCATCGGGGTTGTACACTGAAGCTTTCTTT. This gives the protein CASSPSGLYTEAFF. V gene TRBV18 combines with J gene TRBJ1-1, with no clear D. The germline V gene has CDR1 KGHSH and CDR2 LQKENI. Trimming stripped 2 bases from V and 3 bases from J, with 10 bases between. The CDR3 is made up of 14 amino acids.

On this clonotype: Its ends do not fully match the called genes, so a read error is possible. The V gene is TRBV10-2, the J gene TRBJ2-3, with D possibly matching TRBD2 (6 bases). Germline V lookup: CDR1 WSHSY, CDR2 SAAADI. The length of the CDR3 is 14 residues. CDR3 bases: TGCGTCAGCAGTGCCGGGAGTCGTACAGATACGCAGTATTTT. Amino acids: CVSSAGSRTDTQYF.

This clonotype was found many times. The V and J genes are TRBV27 and TRBJ1-2; 8 nucleotides line up with TRBD1. CDR3 length: 13 residues. After removal of 3 bases from V and 3 bases from J, the junction contained 0 bases not matched to a gene. The germline CDR1 and CDR2 sequences are MNHEY and SMNVEV (reference sequence). The CDR3 DNA follows: TGTGCCAGCAGTTTGGACAGGGACTATGGCTACACCTTC. Residues: CASSLDRDYGYTF.

The chain couples TRBV4-2 to TRBJ2-7, with 8 bases aligning to TRBD2. The CDR3 extends over 15 amino acids. Per germline, CDR1 LGHNA and CDR2 YNFKEQ. The V gene end was trimmed by 1 base and the J gene end by 6 bases; junction bases not matched to a gene: 8. CDR3 amino acids: CASSQAAGGRIEQYF. CDR3 DNA: TGTGCCAGCAGCCAAGCGGCGGGAGGAAGGATCGAGCAGTACTTC.

This clonotype was observed a few times. The V and J genes are TRBV9 and TRBJ2-1; D is possibly TRBD2 (6 bases). The length of the CDR3 is 15 residues. The germline V and J ends were trimmed by 0 bases and 8 bases, with 15 bases remaining between them. CDR1 SGDLS and CDR2 YYNGEE come from the germline V gene. CDR3 nucleotide sequence: TGTGCCAGCAGCGTAGTCCCGGGAGTTAAGGATGAGCAGTTCTTC. It specifies CASSVVPGVKDEQFF.

The rearrangement joins TRBV28 to TRBJ1-1; D may be TRBD1 (6 bases). Germline V gene data show CDR1 as MDHEN and CDR2 as SYDVKM. V was clipped by 2 bases and J by 5 bases, with 15 bases between them. CDR3 length: 15 amino acids. The CDR3 DNA sequence: TGTGCCAGCAGTTTAAGGGGGGGGGGTTGGACTGAAGCTTTCTTT. Protein product: CASSLRGGGWTEAFF. Full variable domain (rest looked up from reference TRBV28 and TRBJ1-1): DVKVTQSSRYLVKRTGEKVFLECVQDMDHENMFWYRQDPGLGLRLIYFSYDVKMKEKGDIPEGYSVSREKKERFSLILESASTNQTSMYLCASSLRGGGWTEAFFGQGTRLTVV.

This clonotype was observed a few times. The rearrangement links TRBV2 to TRBJ1-1; D remains ambiguous. Germline V lookup: CDR1 SNHLY, CDR2 FYNNEI. The V and J ends lost 4 bases and 5 bases respectively, with 11 bases between them. This CDR3 comprises 13 residues. CDR3 nucleotide sequence: TGTGCCAGCAGTGTCAAGGGTCGGACTGAAGCTTTCTTT. It translates to CASSVKGRTEAFF.

This clonotype was seen more than once but under ten times. The V call is TRBV9, the J call TRBJ2-7, with 7 bases matching TRBD2. The CDR3 is 16 amino acids. J was trimmed by 9 bases and V by 0 bases; bases with no gene match: 15. The germline V gene encodes CDR1 SGDLS and CDR2 YYNGEE. In DNA, the CDR3 is TGTGCCAGCAGCGTAGCTAGGCCTAGCGGCCCCCCCGGGCAGTACTTC. Its translation is CASSVARPSGPPGQYF.